The 24 T cell receptor beta chains below were found in one sample sequenced in a study of CD8+ T cells in alopecia areata. Treatment reported: oral pan-JAK inhibitor, 5-10 mg twice daily. It was cDNA, reverse transcribed from extracted RNA, that served as the sequencing template. Libraries were prepared by immunoSEQ multiplex PCR; TCRdb keeps only in-frame clonotypes and omits some of them. The sample lists about 120,000 clones, about half occurring once. This sample comprised CD4+ T cells sorted from blood, obtained at week 4, from a patient treated with tofacitinib. Receptor source: a human donor with alopecia areata.

The CDR3 region is CALTRGTSSYNEQFF. In DNA form, the CDR3 reads TGTGCCTTAACCAGAGGGACTAGCTCCTACAATGAGCAGTTCTTC. This chain uses TRBV30 with TRBJ2-1; 8 positions match TRBD2. V was clipped by 7 bases and J by 0 bases; unmatched bases: 8. This CDR3 comprises 15 residues. From germline, CDR1 is GTSNPN and CDR2 SVGIG (reference sequence).

This clone was counted only a few times. The chain carries TRBV9 and TRBJ2-7; TRBD2 matches 9 bases. Unmatched junction bases numbered 12, after V lost 3 bases and J lost 2 bases. Germline CDR1 is SGDLS and CDR2 is YYNGEE. The CDR3 has 17 residues. CDR3 region: CASSASSGSPNPYEQYF. In DNA, the CDR3 is TGTGCCAGCAGCGCGAGTAGCGGGAGCCCGAACCCCTACGAGCAGTACTTC.

Of note for this clone: Germline and junction disagree at one end, which may indicate a read error. The chain is built from TRBV29-1 and TRBJ2-7, with 12 bases matching TRBD1. CDR1 is SQVTM, CDR2 ANQGSEA, per germline. The CDR3 contains 14 residues. For the CDR3, the DNA is TGCGGCGTTAAAACGGGACAGGGGGCGAACGAGCAGTACTTC. Encoded protein: CGVKTGQGANEQYF.

This rearrangement joins TRBV29-1 to TRBJ2-3; D is uncertain. The germline CDR1 and CDR2 sequences are SQVTM and ANQGSEA. Trimming cost V 4 bases and J 0 bases, with 8 bases left between them. The CDR3 sequence is 13 residues long. The DNA for the CDR3 is TGCAGCGTTGCCTCTCTCAGCACAGATACGCAGTATTTT. It yields the protein CSVASLSTDTQYF.

This clone turned up a few times. The CDR3, as DNA: TGCGCCAGCAGCTTAACCGGACCCCAGGAGACCCAGTACTTC. Its translation is CASSLTGPQETQYF. The rearrangement joins TRBV5-1 to TRBJ2-5; D gene ambiguous. Germline V gene lookup returns CDR1 SGHRS and CDR2 YFSETQ. Deletions cut 2 bases from V and 5 bases from J, with 13 bases between. CDR3 length: 14 amino acids.

The gene calls are TRBV30 and TRBJ2-7; the match to TRBD1 covers 10 bases. This CDR3 is 14 amino acids long. The germline V gene encodes CDR1 GTSNPN and CDR2 SVGIG (reference sequence). Trimming took 2 bases from V and 1 from J; bases not matched to a gene: 2. CDR3 protein: CAWSRGQGSYEQYF. DNA for the CDR3: TGTGCCTGGAGTCGGGGACAGGGGTCCTACGAGCAGTACTTC.

In its sample, this clone was seen a few times. The rearrangement links TRBV4-1 to TRBJ2-5; D call uncertain. This CDR3 has 12 residues. V was shortened by 3 bases and J by 0 bases, with 2 bases between the two germline ends. The V gene's germline CDR1 is MGHRA and CDR2 YSYEKL. CDR3 loop: CASSQNQETQYF. The CDR3 DNA sequence: TGCGCCAGCAGCCAGAACCAAGAGACCCAGTACTTC.

This clone was observed once. The gene calls are TRBV18 and TRBJ2-1; no firm D call. V lost 2 bases and J lost 8, with 4 bases in between. CDR3 length: 11 amino acids. Germline V gene data show CDR1 as KGHSH and CDR2 as LQKENI. DNA for the CDR3: TGTGCCAGCTCACCAAAAGATGAGCAGTTCTTC. It translates to CASSPKDEQFF. Complete variable domain (other parts from reference TRBV18 and TRBJ2-1): NAGVMQNPRHLVRRRGQEARLRCSPMKGHSHVYWYRQLPEEGLKFMVYLQKENIIDESGMPKERFSAEFPKEGPSILRIQQVVRGDSAAYFCASSPKDEQFFGPGTRLTVL.

The V gene is TRBV6-6, the J gene TRBJ2-3; D not certain. Trimming removed 0 bases from V and 2 bases from J, with 12 bases in between. The V gene's germline CDR1 is MNHNY and CDR2 SVGAGI (reference sequence). This CDR3 comprises 16 residues. CDR3 residues: CASSYSQRILTDTQYF. CDR3 in DNA: TGTGCCAGCAGTTACTCTCAGCGCATCCTCACAGATACGCAGTATTTT.

This clone was observed once. This chain connects TRBV30 to TRBJ2-7; D might be TRBD2 (5 bases). The germline V gene encodes CDR1 GTSNPN and CDR2 SVGIG (reference sequence). This CDR3 region has 14 residues. Deletions cut 2 bases from V and 12 bases from J, with 23 bases between. In DNA form, the CDR3 reads TGTGCCTGGAGTCCCGGGATAGACCTCCTCCCGACGTACTTC. Its protein is CAWSPGIDLLPTYF.

There are a few counts of this clone. V and J are TRBV20-1 and TRBJ1-2; 9 positions match TRBD1. This CDR3 has 11 amino acids. V gave up 6 bases and J gave up 8 bases; unmatched junction bases: 4. Germline-derived CDR1 and CDR2 are DFQATT and SNEGSKA (reference sequence). CDR3 DNA sequence: TGCAGTGCCTGGACAGGGGTCGGCTACACCTTC. Protein: CSAWTGVGYTF.

The chain carries TRBV7-9 and TRBJ1-2; TRBD1 aligns across 7 bases. The CDR3 runs to 14 residues. The germline CDR1 and CDR2 sequences are SEHNR and FQNEAQ (reference sequence). Germline trimming cut 3 bases from V and 8 bases from J; bases unmatched to any gene: 9. The CDR3 here is CASSLSGTVGGYTF. CDR3 sequence (DNA): TGTGCCAGCAGCTTGTCGGGGACAGTCGGAGGCTACACCTTC.

This chain links TRBV11-2 with TRBJ1-2; D unclear. V shed 1 base and J shed 2 bases, with 5 bases lying between them. Germline V CDR1 and CDR2: SGHAT, FQNNGV. The CDR3 sequence is 13 residues long. CDR3 in DNA: TGTGCCAGCAGCTTAGGCCAGAACTATGGCTACACCTTC. It specifies CASSLGQNYGYTF.

This sequence joins TRBV29-1 and TRBJ2-1; TRBD2 might be the D (6 bases). This CDR3 region has 14 residues. The ends were cut back, 5 bases at V and 7 bases at J, with 18 bases in the middle. CDR1 SQVTM and CDR2 ANQGSEA come from the germline V gene. CDR3 in DNA: TGCAGCGTTCGTGAGATCGGGGGACGGAATGAGCAGTTCTTC. This codes for CSVREIGGRNEQFF.

The chain uses TRBV7-8 and TRBJ2-7; the match to TRBD2 covers 7 bases. Trimming removed 2 bases from V and 4 bases from J; junction bases left unmatched: 5. Germline-derived CDR1 and CDR2 are SGHVS and FQNEAQ. This CDR3 has 14 residues. This CDR3 is CASSLQGGPYEQYF. CDR3 bases: TGTGCCAGCAGCTTACAGGGAGGGCCTTACGAGCAGTACTTC.

This chain connects TRBV29-1 to TRBJ1-1; 8 bases map to TRBD1. Germline CDR1 SQVTM, CDR2 ANQGSEA. The CDR3 runs to 13 residues. V trimming: 4 bases; J trimming: 1 base; junction bases outside the gene matches: 2. The CDR3 is CSVAGQENTEAFF. In DNA, the CDR3 is TGCAGCGTTGCGGGACAGGAGAACACTGAAGCTTTCTTT.

The chain couples TRBV30 to TRBJ1-1; D might be TRBD1 (5 bases). CDR1 and CDR2 from the germline V gene are GTSNPN and SVGIG (reference sequence). Trimming removed 5 bases from V and 0 bases from J, with 13 bases in between. This CDR3 region has 14 residues. CDR3 bases: TGTGCCTGGTCCGGGACGGTCATGAACACTGAAGCTTTCTTT. Translation: CAWSGTVMNTEAFF.

This chain uses TRBV5-4 with TRBJ2-7; 9 bases align to TRBD2. Germline CDR1 reads SGHNT; CDR2 reads YYREEE (reference sequence). CDR3 length equals 15 residues. V gave up 3 bases and J gave up 2 bases; unmatched junction bases: 6. The CDR3 spells CASSWTGTSPYEQYF. DNA of the CDR3: TGTGCCAGCAGCTGGACCGGGACTAGCCCCTACGAGCAGTACTTC.

A few counts support this clone. This rearrangement joins TRBV30 to TRBJ2-7, with 7 nucleotides matching TRBD1. There are 13 residues in the CDR3. Germline CDR1 reads GTSNPN; CDR2 reads SVGIG (reference sequence). The junction had 3 bases not matched to a gene; V was cut back by 3 bases and J by 1 base. The CDR3 reads CAWRRGQSYEQYF. CDR3 DNA: TGTGCCTGGAGGAGGGGACAGTCCTACGAGCAGTACTTC.

This clone appeared a few times. The chain is built from TRBV6-6 and TRBJ1-1; D might be TRBD1 (6 bases). V gave up 5 bases and J gave up 4 bases, with 17 bases separating them. The CDR3 consists of 15 residues. The V gene's germline CDR1 is MNHNY and CDR2 SVGAGI (reference sequence). The CDR3 loop reads CASSDRDTPTTEAFF. In DNA, the CDR3 is TGTGCCAGCAGTGACCGGGACACGCCGACCACTGAAGCTTTCTTT.

This clone was counted only a few times. The chain uses TRBV29-1 and TRBJ1-1, with TRBD1 as a possible D gene (6 bases). CDR1 SQVTM and CDR2 ANQGSEA come from the germline V gene. Trimming took off 5 bases at V and 5 bases at J, with 12 bases between the two ends. This CDR3 region has 12 residues. The CDR3 DNA reads TGCAGCGTTTTTAATAGGGGGACTGAAGCTTTCTTT. Its translation is CSVFNRGTEAFF.

This clone turned up a few times. In DNA, the CDR3 is TGCAGCGTTGAAGACCGAGTGGTGCAGTACTTC. This sequence encodes CSVEDRVVQYF. The chain links TRBV29-1 to TRBJ2-7, with D uncertain. Per the germline V gene, CDR1 is SQVTM and CDR2 is ANQGSEA. The CDR3 extends over 11 amino acids. V dropped 0 bases and J dropped 9 bases, with 9 bases sitting between them.

This chain joins TRBV9 and TRBJ2-3, with TRBD2 matching 9 bases. Per germline, CDR1 SGDLS and CDR2 YYNGEE. The CDR3 spans 16 residues. After removal of 0 bases from V and 5 bases from J, the junction contained 7 bases not matched to a gene. CDR3 in amino acids: CASSVESGRQKDTQYF. The CDR3 DNA reads TGTGCCAGCAGCGTAGAGAGCGGGAGGCAAAAAGATACGCAGTATTTT.

The table lists this clone with a few counts. The V gene is TRBV25-1, the J gene TRBJ2-7; D is uncertain. V was clipped by 6 bases and J by 2 bases, with 20 bases between them. CDR3 size: 16 residues. Germline CDR1 reads MGHDK; CDR2 reads SYGVNS. The CDR3: CASRAQGRAEAYEQYF. The CDR3 DNA sequence: TGTGCCAGCAGGGCCCAAGGAAGGGCAGAGGCCTACGAGCAGTACTTC.